The 10 T cell receptor beta chains below come from one sample, sequenced in a study of CD8+ T cells in alopecia areata. RNA was extracted and reverse transcribed into cDNA as the sequencing template. Assay used: immunoSEQ multiplex PCR; TCRdb lists only in-frame clones, some missing. This sample includes more than 90,000 clones with no singletons; its ten biggest clones take up 15% to 20%. The sample consisted of lesional skin. These receptors were obtained from a C3H/HeJ mouse with alopecia areata. The mouse line has the MHC haplotype H2-k.

As concerns this clone: The gene names given are mouse names. From the germline J gene comes the end of the CDR3, since the read stops 4 residues before it. This chain joins TRBV1 and TRBJ1-2; maybe TRBD1 (6 bases). The germline CDR1 and CDR2 sequences are NSQYPW and LRSPGD (reference sequence). V was cut by 0 bases and J by 1 base, with 12 bases left in between. This CDR3 contains 16 residues. CDR3 bases read: TGCACCTGCAGTGCAGAGAACGCAGGGGAAAACTCC. It translates to CTCSAENAGENS. The full-length CDR3 reads as CTCSAENAGENSDYTF. The full variable domain, rest sourced from reference TRBV1 and TRBJ1-2, is VTLLEQNPRWRLVPRGQAVNLRCILKNSQYPWMSWYQQDLQKQLQWLFTLRSPGDKEVKSLPGADYLATRVTDTELRLQVANMSQGRTLYCTCSAENAGENSDYTFGSGTRLLVI.

This clone turned up a few times. Mouse germline and gene names are used. The sequence runs out 4 residues before the end of the CDR3; the remainder is reconstructed from the germline J gene. The chain recombines TRBV13-3 with TRBJ1-1, with 10 bases identical to TRBD1. Germline V gene sequence: CDR1 NNHDY, CDR2 SYVADS. The CDR3 runs to 14 residues. Germline trimming cut 5 bases from V and 4 bases from J; bases unmatched to any gene: 5. CDR3 loop: CASRSGTGVTEVFF. The sequenced CDR3 bases are TGTGCCAGCAGATCCGGGACAGGGGTCACA.

Points on this clone: At residue 12, the TCRdb protein departs from the DNA translation, so the protein shown here was derived from the DNA itself. The germline and genes are mouse ones. The CDR3 end lies 3 residues beyond the end of the read and is filled in from the germline J gene. V gene TRBV1 combines with J gene TRBJ1-3; 7 bases map to TRBD1. With 7 bases clipped from V and 3 bases from J, the junction kept 9 bases outside the gene matches. The germline CDR1 and CDR2 sequences are NSQYPW and LRSPGD (reference sequence). The length of the CDR3 is 15 residues. CDR3 DNA (partial): TGCACCTGCACTCGGCAGGGGGATTTTGGAAATACG. Translation gives CTCTRQGDFGNT. The full-length CDR3 reads as CTCTRQGDFGNTLYF.

As concerns this clone: The germline and genes are mouse ones. Read coverage stops 4 residues before the CDR3 terminus; the germline J gene supplies the remainder. The sample carries other DNA sequences with the same CDR3. The rearrangement joins TRBV13-3 to TRBJ2-4; 11 nucleotides align to TRBD2. Per germline, CDR1 NNHDY and CDR2 SYVADS. The CDR3 totals 16 residues. The junction had 4 bases not matched to a gene; V was cut back by 3 bases and J by 1 base. The CDR3 reads CASSGTGGAGQNTLYF. The sequenced part of the CDR3 DNA is TGTGCCAGCAGTGGAACTGGGGGGGCCGGTCAAAAC.

This clone was counted only a few times. The TCRdb protein fails to match the DNA translation at residue 17; the protein reported here was translated from the DNA. Genes and germline are mouse. The read halts 3 residues ahead of the CDR3 end, with the missing end drawn from the germline J gene. The V and J genes are TRBV1 and TRBJ1-3; 10 bases align to TRBD1. This CDR3 comprises 20 residues. Trimming cost V 3 bases and J 0 bases; bases outside gene matches: 14. Germline lookup yields CDR1 NSQYPW and CDR2 LRSPGD (reference sequence). The part of the CDR3 DNA that was read is TGCACCTGCAGTGCGCAGAGCCGACCGGGACAGGGGAATTCTGGAAATACG. This gives the protein CTCSAQSRPGQGNSGNT. The entire CDR3 protein is CTCSAQSRPGQGNSGNTLYF.

This clone occurred a few times. Gene names refer to mouse genes. Coverage ceases 4 residues before the CDR3 finishes, and the germline J gene fills in the end. The genes are TRBV13-3 and TRBJ2-5; 12 bases line up with TRBD2. In germline, CDR1 is NNHDY, CDR2 SYVADS. CDR3 length: 17 residues. With V trimmed by 1 base and J by 0 bases, 3 bases remained unmatched. CDR3 in amino acids: CASSDLGTGGNQDTQYF. CDR3 DNA (partial): TGTGCCAGCAGTGATCTCGGGACTGGGGGGAACCAAGAC.

This clone was seen only a few times. Mouse names are used for the genes. CDR3 DNA, as far as it was read: TGTGCCAGCAGCTTAGGGGGACTGGGGGACTCCTAT. Its translation: CASSLGGLGDSY. The entire CDR3 protein is CASSLGGLGDSYEQYF. V usage is TRBV3 and J usage is TRBJ2-7; TRBD2 aligns across 11 bases. The CDR3 extends 4 residues past the end of the read, so its final part is completed from the germline J gene. Per germline, CDR1 SNHLY and CDR2 FYNGKV (reference sequence). The CDR3 runs 16 residues. Trimming took 1 base from V and 0 from J; bases not matched to a gene: 2. The full variable domain, in which reference TRBV3 and TRBJ2-7 provide the parts outside the CDR3, is GPKVLQIPSHQIIDMGQMVTLNCDPVSNHLYFYWYKQILGQQMEFLVNFYNGKVMEKSKLFKDQFSVERPDGSYFTLKIQPTALEDSAVYFCASSLGGLGDSYEQYFGPGTRLTVL.

As concerns this clone: Mouse names are used for the genes. Read data end 4 residues before the CDR3 end; the end is taken from the germline J gene. This sequence joins TRBV13-2 and TRBJ2-2; the match to TRBD1 covers 11 bases. V gave up 1 base and J gave up 3 bases; unmatched junction bases: 5. The CDR3 runs 17 residues. Germline CDR1 is NNHNN and CDR2 is SYGAGS (reference sequence). The CDR3 spells CASGDWTGGADTGQLYF. The part of the CDR3 DNA that was read is TGTGCCAGCGGTGATTGGACAGGGGGCGCCGACACCGGG.

This clone was seen a handful of times. Each gene name is a mouse one. The CDR3 is cut off 4 residues early in the read; its end comes from the germline J gene. The V gene is TRBV19, the J gene TRBJ2-1; 9 bases are shared with TRBD1. The CDR3 has 11 amino acids. Looked up from germline, CDR1 is FNHDT and CDR2 is SITEND (reference sequence). CDR3 region: CASGTGAEQFF. CDR3 bases read: TGTGCCAGCGGGACAGGGGCT. The full variable domain, its missing parts supplied by reference TRBV19 and TRBJ2-1, is GGIITQTPKFLIGQEGQKLTLKCQQNFNHDTMYWYRQDSGKGLRLIYYSITENDLQKGDLSEGYDASREKKSSFSLTVTSAQKNEMAVFLCASGTGAEQFFGPGTRLTVL.

This clone was detected a few times. Genes here carry mouse names. Read data end 4 residues before the CDR3 end; the end is taken from the germline J gene. The rearrangement uses TRBV13-3 and TRBJ1-2; 9 nucleotides line up with TRBD1. With 2 bases clipped from V and 0 bases from J, the junction kept 5 bases outside the gene matches. This CDR3 region has 16 residues. CDR1 is NNHDY and CDR2 is SYVADS in the germline V gene. CDR3 DNA (partial): TGTGCCAGCAGTGACCGGGACAGGGAATCAAACTCC. It specifies CASSDRDRESNS. The CDR3 reads in full as CASSDRDRESNSDYTF.